These T cell receptor beta chains were read from a single sample in a study of shared clonotypes between healthy human individuals. Method: immunoSEQ multiplex PCR; TCRdb's copy keeps in-frame clones and lacks some. The table shows some 2,100,000 clones, with 93% occurring only once. Sequencing was performed on naive CD8+ T cells from PBMCs. The source of these receptors is a man aged 18-30 years in good health. Some clones in this sample may be carry-over from other donors' samples. Each CDR3 is given with its conserved first and last residue. Each record gives: clone size, D gene, J gene, V gene, CDR3 DNA, CDR3 protein. A D gene is named only where the DNA matches it firmly. Some rows have no size entry. The others give once, few or many, or a class for an expanded clone.

>-|-|TRBJ1-3|TRBV15
TGTGCCACCAGCAGAGATTCTAGGGGGTTCACTGGAAACACCATATATTTT
CATSRDSRGFTGNTIYF
>-|TRBD1|TRBJ2-7|TRBV10-3
TGTGCCATCAGCCAGACAGGGAACACCTACGAGCAGTACTTC
CAISQTGNTYEQYF
>once|-|TRBJ2-7|TRBV14
TGTGCCAGCAGCCTGGGGCGGAAGGTCTACGAGCAGTACTTC
CASSLGRKVYEQYF
>-|-|TRBJ1-6|TRBV29-1
TGCAGCGTTGAGACAGGTGACAATTCACCCCTCCACTTT
CSVETGDNSPLHF
>-|-|TRBJ2-7|TRBV15
TGTGCCACCAGCAGAGATTCGGGCCAGAGCTACGAGCAGTACTTC
CATSRDSGQSYEQYF
>-|-|TRBJ2-1|TRBV7-8
TGTGCCAGCAGCTGGGGACGGGCCCCCCCCTACAATGAGCAGTTCTTC
CASSWGRAPPYNEQFF
>-|-|TRBJ2-7|TRBV5-5
TGTGCCAGCAGCTTGGAAACAAGGACGTCGTACGAGCAGTACTTC
CASSLETRTSYEQYF
>-|-|TRBJ2-6|TRBV7-6
TGTGCCAGCAGCACCCTGGGGGCGGGTGGGGCCAACGTCCTGACTTTC
CASSTLGAGGANVLTF
>-|-|TRBJ1-1|TRBV28
TGTGCCAGCAGTTCGAGATGGGACAACCCCCGGGGCACTGAAGCTTTCTTT
CASSSRWDNPRGTEAFF
>-|TRBD1|TRBJ2-7|TRBV28
TGTGCCAGCAGGGAATGGGACAGGGGAAGCGACTTCGAGCAGTACTTC
CASREWDRGSDFEQYF
>-|-|TRBJ2-7|TRBV6-1
TGTGCCAGCAGTGAATTCGTTTGGGGCGGGTCCTCCTACGAGCAGTACTTC
CASSEFVWGGSSYEQYF
>-|-|TRBJ1-1|TRBV28
TGTGCCAGCAGTTTTAGAGGGGCGGAAGCTTTCTTT
CASSFRGAEAFF
>-|-|TRBJ1-1|TRBV11-2
TGTGCCAGCAGCTTCACTGGGGGGAGGAACACTGAAGCTTTCTTT
CASSFTGGRNTEAFF
>-|-|TRBJ2-7|TRBV7-8
TGTGCCAGCAGCTTAGTCGGTTATAGCTACGAGCAGTACTTC
CASSLVGYSYEQYF
>-|TRBD1|TRBJ2-1|TRBV27
TGTGCCAGCCGGGACAGGGGAAACAATGAGCAGTTCTTC
CASRDRGNNEQFF
>once|-|TRBJ2-5|TRBV15
TGTGCCACCAGCAGGAGCCGGTTGGAAGAGACCCAGTACTTC
CATSRSRLEETQYF
>-|TRBD1|TRBJ2-7|TRBV29-1
TGCAGCGTTGTGGACAGGACCTACGAGCAGTACTTT
CSVVDRTYEQYF
>-|TRBD1|TRBJ2-2|TRBV7-9
TGTGCCAGCAGCCTCCGGGACAGGGGTAACGGGGAGCTGTTTTTT
CASSLRDRGNGELFF
>-|TRBD2|TRBJ2-1|TRBV9
TGTGCCAGCAGCGTAGCTTCGGCGGGAGGCCCCTACAATGAGCAGTTCTTC
CASSVASAGGPYNEQFF
>-|-|TRBJ1-4|TRBV6-6
TGTGCCAGCAGCTCGATTTTACAGGGACGTAGAGAAAAACTGTTTTTT
CASSSILQGRREKLFF
>-|-|TRBJ2-6|TRBV5-1
TGCGCCAGCAGCTCGATAGGTCCCCCTGGGGCCAACGTCCTGACTTTC
CASSSIGPPGANVLTF
>-|-|TRBJ2-5|TRBV7-9
TGTGCCAGCAGCTTAGCCACAGCATGGCGAGAGACCCAGTACTTC
CASSLATAWRETQYF
>-|-|TRBJ2-7|TRBV7-6
TGTGCCAGCAGCTTAGGAGGCGGGATGGGGTACGAGCAGTACTTC
CASSLGGGMGYEQYF
>once|-|TRBJ2-7|TRBV9
TGTGCCAGCAGCGTAGTCCAGGCCTCCGAGCAGTACTTC
CASSVVQASEQYF
>-|-|TRBJ2-1|TRBV6-5
TGTGCCAGCAGTTACTCGGTGGGAGACTACCCCCTTGAGCAGTTCTTC
CASSYSVGDYPLEQFF
>-|TRBD2|TRBJ2-3|TRBV7-8
TGTGCCAGCAGCTTAACTAGCGGCACCGTGGAGAGCACAGATACGCAGTATTTT
CASSLTSGTVESTDTQYF
>-|-|TRBJ1-1|TRBV5-4
TGTGCCAGCAGCAGGGGCACTGAAGCTTTCTTT
CASSRGTEAFF
>-|-|TRBJ1-5|TRBV19
TGTGCCAGTAGCTACGGGAGTCCAAGTACCCAGCCCCAGCATTTT
CASSYGSPSTQPQHF
>-|-|TRBJ2-1|TRBV2
TGTGCCTCCGGGACCGAACTTACTTACAATGAGCAGTTCTTC
CASGTELTYNEQFF
>-|TRBD2|TRBJ2-1|TRBV7-6
TGTGCCAGCAGCCCCAGCGGGAGACAAATCGGCTCCTACAATGAGCAGTTCTTC
CASSPSGRQIGSYNEQFF
>-|TRBD1|TRBJ1-5|TRBV18
TGTGCCAGCACGGGGACAGGGCACAATCAGCCCCAGCATTTT
CASTGTGHNQPQHF
>-|TRBD1|TRBJ1-4|TRBV7-9
TGTGCCAGCACTCACAGGGGAGGAGAAAAACTGTTTTTT
CASTHRGGEKLFF
>-|-|TRBJ2-6|TRBV2
TGTGCCAGCAGCGCCTCAGCGGGCCCACCCTCTGGGGCCAACGTCCTGACTTTC
CASSASAGPPSGANVLTF
>once|-|TRBJ2-3|TRBV2
TGTGCCAGCAGTCCGGGGGGCAGAGTAACAGATACGCAGTATTTT
CASSPGGRVTDTQYF
>-|TRBD1|TRBJ2-3|TRBV2
TGTGCCAGCAGCGCAGGGGGACGCACAGATACGCAGTATTTT
CASSAGGRTDTQYF
>few|-|TRBJ1-1|TRBV7-9
TGTGCCAGCAGCTTAGATATGTGGGGGACGAACACTGAAGCTTTCTTT
CASSLDMWGTNTEAFF
>-|-|TRBJ1-4|TRBV11-2
TGTGCCAGCAGCGGACGGCAGGGGAAGAATGAAAAACTGTTTTTT
CASSGRQGKNEKLFF
>-|-|TRBJ2-5|TRBV14
TGTGCCAGCAGCTCCAAATTCTTAGAGACCCAGTACTTC
CASSSKFLETQYF
>once|-|TRBJ2-1|TRBV7-8
TGTGCCAGCAGCTCGCACCCGGCCGAGCAGTTCTTC
CASSSHPAEQFF
>-|TRBD2|TRBJ2-7|TRBV9
TGTGCCAGCAGCGTAGGTAGTAGCGGGAGTTCTGCTTACGAGCAGTACTTC
CASSVGSSGSSAYEQYF
>-|TRBD1|TRBJ1-2|TRBV29-1
TGCAGCGTTGAAGATTGGGGGACAGGGGGAACTAACTATGGCTACACCTTC
CSVEDWGTGGTNYGYTF
>-|TRBD1|TRBJ2-7|TRBV5-6
TGTGCCAGCAGCTTAGGACTCAGGACGGGACAGGGGGCCGTCGAGCAGTACTTC
CASSLGLRTGQGAVEQYF
>-|-|TRBJ2-5|TRBV7-9
TGTGCCAGCAGCCCAGCGGATCCTCAGACCCAGTACTTC
CASSPADPQTQYF
>-|-|TRBJ2-7|TRBV9
TGTGCCAGCAGCGTCACCCGGTCCCCCCACGAGCAGTACTTC
CASSVTRSPHEQYF
>-|-|TRBJ2-3|TRBV7-8
TGTGCCAGCAGCTTAAGTAGAGTTATCGTCAATACGCAGTATTTT
CASSLSRVIVNTQYF
>-|TRBD2|TRBJ2-7|TRBV28
TGTGCCAGCAGGGACACTAGCGGGAGGACCTACGAGCAGTACTTC
CASRDTSGRTYEQYF
>-|TRBD2|TRBJ2-7|TRBV11-2
TGTGCCAGCAGCTTAGATACGTTGCGGGAGTTGGCCTACGAGCAGTACTTC
CASSLDTLRELAYEQYF
>-|-|TRBJ1-2|TRBV9
TGTGCCAGCAGCGTAGGAGGGGGAACCAACTATGGCTACACCTTC
CASSVGGGTNYGYTF
>-|TRBD2|TRBJ2-7|TRBV6-6
TGTGCCAGCAGTTATAATGCGGGAGGGTCCTACGAGCAGTACTTC
CASSYNAGGSYEQYF
>once|-|TRBJ2-7|TRBV28
TGTGCCAGCAGTTTATACAGGACCGAGCAGTACTTC
CASSLYRTEQYF
>-|TRBD2|TRBJ2-3|TRBV27
TGTGCCAGCAGTGCCCGACTAGCGGGAGTCACAGATACGCAGTATTTT
CASSARLAGVTDTQYF
>-|-|TRBJ1-1|TRBV6-5
TGTGCCAGCAGTTACTCCGGGGGTGGCACTGAAGCTTTCTTT
CASSYSGGGTEAFF
>-|-|TRBJ1-1|TRBV5-6
TGTGCCAGCAGCTTGGCGCCAGGGTGGGGAATGAACACTGAAGCTTTCTTT
CASSLAPGWGMNTEAFF
>-|-|TRBJ1-1|TRBV27
TGTGCCAGCGGGAGCATAGGGGCTTTGAACACTGAAGCTTTCTTT
CASGSIGALNTEAFF